The 8 T cell receptor beta chains in this list originate from one sample, sequenced in a study of T-cell reconstitution after alpha-beta-depleted transplantation in children. Molecular barcoding with unique molecular identifiers was used for the TCRbeta library. One entry per CDR3 protein results from TCRdb running MiXCR on the PCR reads. The repertoire holds fewer than 400,000 distinct CDR3 sequences, with around 21% as singletons. The sequenced sample was PBMCs from the stem cell graft donor, obtained from the stem cell graft. Receptors were obtained from a human donor who donated a stem cell graft to a child with acute myeloid leukemia.

The chain recombines TRBV28 with TRBJ2-3; a weak D match, TRBD2 (7 bases). Germline CDR1 MDHEN, CDR2 SYDVKM. Trimming removed 4 bases from V and 0 bases from J, with 14 bases in between. The CDR3 has 16 residues. The CDR3 reads CASSSPGRGSTDTQYF. The CDR3 DNA reads TGTGCCAGCAGTTCTCCTGGGAGGGGGAGCACAGATACGCAGTATTTT.

This clonotype was counted ten times or more. The CDR3 region has the DNA TGTGCCAGCAGTGCCGACAGGGGGCTCTATGGCTACACCTTC. The encoded protein is CASSADRGLYGYTF. The chain couples TRBV27 to TRBJ1-2; the match to TRBD1 covers 10 bases. Per the germline V gene, CDR1 is MNHEY and CDR2 is SMNVEV (reference sequence). V lost 5 bases to trimming and J lost 4 bases; unmatched junction nucleotides: 4. There are 14 residues in the CDR3.

This clonotype came up many times. The chain carries TRBV5-1 and TRBJ1-4; 8 nucleotides align to TRBD1. Germline V gives CDR1 SGHRS, CDR2 YFSETQ. The CDR3 has 14 amino acids. The V segment lost 0 bases and the J segment 7 bases; nucleotides outside the gene matches: 2. In DNA form, the CDR3 reads TGCGCCAGCAGCTTGGCCGGACAGGGTGAAAAACTGTTTTTT. It translates to CASSLAGQGEKLFF. The full variable domain, completed using reference TRBV5-1 and TRBJ1-4, is KAGVTQTPRYLIKTRGQQVTLSCSPISGHRSVSWYQQTPGQGLQFLFEYFSETQRNKGNFPGRFSGRQFSNSRSEMNVSTLELGDSALYLCASSLAGQGEKLFFGSGTQLSVL.

The chain carries TRBV28 and TRBJ2-1; 9 bases are shared with TRBD2. The CDR3 runs 18 residues. V dropped 2 bases and J dropped 7; count of bases not matched to a gene: 15. Germline V gene data show CDR1 as MDHEN and CDR2 as SYDVKM. In nucleotides, the CDR3 is TGTGCCAGCAGTTTAAGCCCCATGGTCGCGGGAGGGGGTAATGAGCAGTTCTTC. As protein: CASSLSPMVAGGGNEQFF.

This clonotype occurred a few times. The V call is TRBV2, the J call TRBJ2-1; 10 positions agree with TRBD2. From germline, CDR1 is SNHLY and CDR2 FYNNEI. V shed 0 bases and J 8 bases; nucleotides not matched to a gene: 10. The length of the CDR3 is 17 residues. The CDR3 protein is CASSEALPGLAAHEQFF. In DNA form, the CDR3 reads TGTGCCAGCAGTGAAGCGCTTCCCGGACTAGCGGCGCATGAGCAGTTCTTC.

This clonotype was seen a few times. The chain is built from TRBV27 and TRBJ2-1; 7 nucleotides match TRBD2. In germline, CDR1 is MNHEY, CDR2 SMNVEV (reference sequence). The CDR3 consists of 16 residues. Trimming removed 5 bases from V and 4 bases from J; junction bases left unmatched: 11. The CDR3: CASSPAWEGPYNEQFF. CDR3 DNA sequence: TGTGCCAGCAGTCCCGCATGGGAGGGCCCTTACAATGAGCAGTTCTTC.

The chain is built from TRBV2 and TRBJ2-1; 7 nucleotides match TRBD2. Germline CDR1 reads SNHLY; CDR2 reads FYNNEI. Unmatched junction bases numbered 0, after V lost 1 base and J lost 3 bases. The CDR3 runs to 14 residues. CDR3 residues: CASSEERDYNEQFF. In DNA, the CDR3 is TGTGCCAGCAGTGAAGAGCGGGACTACAATGAGCAGTTCTTC. The variable domain in full, completed from reference TRBV2 and TRBJ2-1, reads EPEVTQTPSHQVTQMGQEVILRCVPISNHLYFYWYRQILGQKVEFLVSFYNNEISEKSEIFDDQFSVERPDGSNFTLKIRSTKLEDSAMYFCASSEERDYNEQFFGPGTRLTVL.

This sequence joins TRBV6-1 and TRBJ2-1; no clear D. The germline CDR1 and CDR2 sequences are MNHNS and SASEGT. This CDR3 region has 14 residues. Trimming left V 5 bases short and J 3 bases short, with 11 bases between. Here the CDR3 DNA reads TGTGCCAGCAGTCGAGGCGCCGGCTACAATGAGCAGTTCTTC. Its protein product is CASSRGAGYNEQFF.